This TCR beta chain was profiled in a study of ipilimumab plus nivolumab after autologous stem cell transplantation. On the study more broadly: The DLBCL group included primary refractory and relapsed cases.

The germline CDR1 and CDR2 sequences are MRHNA and SNTAGT. The V gene lost 0 bases and the J gene lost 1 base, with 10 bases spanning the gap. The length of the CDR3 is 15 residues. Patients got ipilimumab 1 mg/kg beginning 14 to 28 days post-transplant. Through week 26, nivolumab 3 mg/kg IV was given weeks 1, 4, 7, 10, then biweekly. In this sample, this clone is medium-sized (0.01 to 0.1%). Profiling relied on immunoSEQ multiplex PCR, and the TCRdb table lists in-frame clones only, not all of them. The table has about 20,000 clones, around 74% seen once. This chain joins TRBV6-4 and TRBJ2-7; D not resolved. The sample was PBMCs, taken in a trial of ipilimumab plus nivolumab as post-transplant consolidation. This clonotype originated in a male donor with diffuse large B-cell lymphoma. CDR3 loop: CASSDSKQSSYEQYF. DNA for the CDR3: TGTGCCAGCAGTGACTCGAAACAGTCGTCCTACGAGCAGTACTTC.